A selection of T cell receptor beta chains follows, all from one sample in a study of post-analysis software for immune sequencing data. A single record per CDR3 protein comes from TCRdb applying MiXCR to the PCR reads. The top ten clones hold roughly 4.9% of a sample with some 800,000 distinct CDR3 sequences, 46% of them seen once. Sample: blood. Every receptor here comes from a girl aged 10-17 years with multiple sclerosis. The CDR3 runs from the conserved cysteine through the conserved F or W. The D gene is left open where the match is weak. Rows give clone size only sometimes, using once, few, many, or a class for an expanded clone.

j_call,v_call,clone_size,d_call,cdr3_nt,cdr3_aa
TRBJ1-4,TRBV6-5,few,NA,TGTGCCACCCTTTTTGAAAAACTGTTTTTT,CATLFEKLFF
TRBJ1-1,TRBV10-3,few,NA,TGTGCCATCAGTCCTCAAGAGACAGAGGTTGAAGCTTTCTTT,CAISPQETEVEAFF
TRBJ2-1,TRBV4-1,few,TRBD2,TGCGCCAGCAGCCAAGAGGCTAGCGGTGGAAACAATGAGCAGTTCTTC,CASSQEASGGNNEQFF
TRBJ2-7,TRBV6-5,NA,TRBD2,TGTGCCAGCAGTTACTCCGCGGGAGGGGGCGAGCAGTACTTC,CASSYSAGGGEQYF
TRBJ1-6,TRBV12-3/TRBV12-4,NA,TRBD1,TGTGCCAGCAGTCCCGATGACAGGGGGCTGGGGTCACCCCTCCACTTT,CASSPDDRGLGSPLHF
TRBJ2-7,TRBV15,NA,TRBD2,TGTGCCACCAGCAGACGGGCTAGCGGGGAACACAATGAGCAGTACTTC,CATSRRASGEHNEQYF
TRBJ2-3,TRBV28,few,NA,TGTGCCAGCAGTCTACTAATCCGCACAGATACGCAGTATTTT,CASSLLIRTDTQYF
TRBJ1-2,TRBV12-3/TRBV12-4,few,TRBD1,TGTGCCAGCAGTTTAGGAGGACAGGTCAAGTCTATAGGCTACACCTTC,CASSLGGQVKSIGYTF
TRBJ2-6,TRBV5-1,NA,NA,TGCGCCAGCAATTTAAACTCTGGGGCCAACGTCCTGACTTTC,CASNLNSGANVLTF
TRBJ2-7,TRBV2,NA,NA,TGTGCCAGCAGTGTGTGGGGCGCGAGGGTGTTGGACTACGAGCAGTACTTC,CASSVWGARVLDYEQYF
TRBJ2-4,TRBV10-3,once,TRBD1,TGTGCCATCAGTGAGACCCGGGACAGAGTAGCCAAAAACATTCAGTACTTC,CAISETRDRVAKNIQYF
TRBJ1-1,TRBV7-2,NA,NA,TGTGCCAGCAGCTTAATTCAGGGTGTTCCCTTGAGTAACACTGAAGCTTTCTTT,CASSLIQGVPLSNTEAFF
TRBJ2-7,TRBV7-6,NA,NA,TGTGCCAGCAGCGGACAAGGGGGATACCAGCAGTACTTC,CASSGQGGYQQYF
TRBJ2-5,TRBV4-2,NA,NA,TGTGCCAGCAACCGGGGTGGGGACACATACCAAGAGACCCAGTACTTC,CASNRGGDTYQETQYF
TRBJ2-5,TRBV24-1,NA,NA,TGTGCCACCAGTGATTTGTCGGCTAGCGCAGACCAAGAGACCCAGTACTTC,CATSDLSASADQETQYF
TRBJ2-1,TRBV27,few,TRBD2,TGTGCCAGCAGTCCTAGCGGGTACTACAATGAGCAGTTCTTC,CASSPSGYYNEQFF
TRBJ2-3,TRBV25-1,few,TRBD2,TGTGCCAGCAGTGAAGGGACTAGCGGGAGCACAGATACGCAGTATTTT,CASSEGTSGSTDTQYF
TRBJ2-3,TRBV20-1,NA,NA,TGCAGTGCTAGAGAAGGGCCAGATACGCAGTATTTT,CSAREGPDTQYF
TRBJ2-7,TRBV6-1,few,TRBD2,TGTGCCAGCAGTGAATTAGGCGGGAGTGGCGAGCAGTACTTC,CASSELGGSGEQYF
TRBJ2-1,TRBV29-1,few,TRBD2,TGCAGCGTTGAAGACCCGGGGGGCTCCTACAATGAGCAGTTCTTC,CSVEDPGGSYNEQFF
TRBJ2-3,TRBV7-6,NA,TRBD2,TGTGCCAGCAGCCAACCGACTAGCGGAGAGAAAGATACGCAGTATTTT,CASSQPTSGEKDTQYF
TRBJ2-7,TRBV27,NA,NA,TGTGCCAGCAGTCCATCACCTGGGCCCTCCTACGAGCAGTACTTC,CASSPSPGPSYEQYF
TRBJ2-5,TRBV7-3,once,NA,TGTGCTAGCAGCCTTACGGAGGACCAAGAGACCCAGTACTTC,CASSLTEDQETQYF
TRBJ2-3,TRBV10-2,few,NA,TGCGCCAGCAGAGCCTTGATGTGGGGGCTTTGGGAAACTAGCACAGACACGCAGTATTTT,CASRALMWGLWETSTDTQYF
TRBJ2-7,TRBV20-1,NA,TRBD1,TGCAGTGCTAGTGGACAGGGGGCTGCATACGAGCAGTACTTC,CSASGQGAAYEQYF
TRBJ2-1,TRBV5-4,NA,NA,TGTGCCAGCAGCTTGGTTGCGGGATCGGGCCATGAGCAGTTCTTC,CASSLVAGSGHEQFF
TRBJ2-2,TRBV5-1,NA,NA,TGCGCCAGCAGCTTGGGCGAGGCCACCGGGGAGCTGTTTTTT,CASSLGEATGELFF
TRBJ2-5,TRBV5-1,NA,TRBD2,TGCGCCAGCAGCTCCCTCTTAGCGGGGCAAGAGACCCAGTACTTC,CASSSLLAGQETQYF
TRBJ1-5,TRBV7-9,NA,NA,TGTGCCAGCAGCCCCGGCTTGGGGCAGCCCCAGCATTTT,CASSPGLGQPQHF
TRBJ1-5,TRBV10-3,NA,NA,TGTGCCACCAGTATAGGGGATAGCAATCAGCCCCAGCATTTT,CATSIGDSNQPQHF
TRBJ1-2,TRBV29-1,NA,NA,TGCAGCGTTGGGTTCGGCAGACTCTATGGCTACACCTTC,CSVGFGRLYGYTF
TRBJ2-1,TRBV20-1,once,TRBD2,TGCAGTGCCACCAATGCCGGGACTAGCGGAACGAGCTCCTACAATGAGCAGTTCTTC,CSATNAGTSGTSSYNEQFF
TRBJ2-4,TRBV7-2,NA,NA,TGTGCCAGCAGCTCCCCGAAAAACATTCAGTACTTC,CASSSPKNIQYF
TRBJ2-5,TRBV11-2,NA,NA,TGTGCCAGCAAAACAGATTTAGGGGAGACCCAGTACTTC,CASKTDLGETQYF
TRBJ2-1,TRBV20-1,NA,TRBD2,TGCAGTGCTAGTTCCGGGACTAGCGGGAGTCGGTCCAATGAGCAGTTCTTC,CSASSGTSGSRSNEQFF
TRBJ2-7,TRBV15,NA,TRBD2,TGTGCCACCAGCAAGGAGGTAGCGGGAAGTTTGGTATACGAGCGGTACTTC,CATSKEVAGSLVYERYF
TRBJ2-6,TRBV28,few,TRBD1,TGTGCCAGCAGCAGGGACAGGGCTTTCTCTGGGGCCAACGTCCTGACTTTC,CASSRDRAFSGANVLTF
TRBJ2-7,TRBV11-2,NA,TRBD1,TGTGCCAGCAGCGGAAAGGACAGGATCCTTCCCTACGAGCAGTACTTC,CASSGKDRILPYEQYF
TRBJ1-4,TRBV7-9,NA,NA,TGTGCCAGCAGCTTAGCAACAGGGTCGGGTGAAAAACTGTTTTTT,CASSLATGSGEKLFF
TRBJ2-5,TRBV12-3/TRBV12-4,few,NA,TGTGCCAGCAGCGACCCTCAGAACCACGGAGAGACCCAGTACTTC,CASSDPQNHGETQYF
TRBJ2-7,TRBV27,few,TRBD2,TGTGCCAGCAGTTCCATGACTAGCCGTGGGAATTACGAGCAGTACTTC,CASSSMTSRGNYEQYF
TRBJ1-2,TRBV14,NA,NA,TGTGCCAGCAGCCATGATGGAGGGTTCTATGGCTACACCTTC,CASSHDGGFYGYTF
TRBJ2-1,TRBV11-2,few,TRBD2,TGTGCCAGCAGCTGGGGGGTAGCGGGAGAAACCTGCAATGAGCAGTTCTTC,CASSWGVAGETCNEQFF
TRBJ1-2,TRBV7-2,few,TRBD1,TGTGCCAGCAGCCCAGGGACAGGTACGAGGGATGGCTACACCTTC,CASSPGTGTRDGYTF